Below, 27 T cell receptor beta chains from the same sample are listed, as sequenced in a study of blood T cell repertoires in COVID-19 (dated by TCRdb to between 2020 and 2021). To prepare the library, the immunoSEQ multiplex PCR assay was applied. TCRdb's version of the immuneACCESS table is confined to in-frame rearrangements and falls short of the full clone set. An unresolved V gene accounts for under half of the shortfall where checked; the remainder is of unknown origin. For this sample the table gives approximately 350,000 clones, of which about 86% were detected only once. Together, the top ten hold 7.1% of the sample. The sequenced material came from peripheral blood. All receptors come from a woman aged 60-75 years with COVID-19, enrolled during active disease.

V and J are TRBV3-1 (or the pseudogene TRBV3-2) and TRBJ2-5; 11 bases agree with TRBD1. Trimming removed 4 bases from V and 4 bases from J; junction bases left unmatched: 11. Germline values: CDR1 LGHDT, CDR2 YNNKEL (reference sequence). The CDR3 runs to 17 residues. CDR3 region: CASSPLSGGQGVETQYF. CDR3 nucleotide sequence: TGTGCCAGCAGCCCCTTAAGTGGGGGACAGGGGGTAGAGACCCAGTACTTC.

V usage is TRBV11-2 and J usage is TRBJ1-3; TRBD1 matches 7 bases. The CDR3 has 16 amino acids. The germline V gene has CDR1 SGHAT and CDR2 FQNNGV. With V trimmed by 3 bases and J by 3 bases, 8 bases remained unmatched. Written as DNA, the CDR3 is TGTGCCAGCAGCTTTAATACAGGGGCCGATGGAAACACCATATATTTT. It specifies CASSFNTGADGNTIYF.

V gene TRBV29-1 combines with J gene TRBJ2-7, with 12 bases fitting TRBD2. Germline CDR1 SQVTM, CDR2 ANQGSEA. V was pared by 7 bases and J by 0 bases, with 13 bases of the junction left unmatched. The CDR3 sequence is 17 residues long. This CDR3 reads CSAGGGLAGRSSYEQYF. CDR3 bases: TGCAGCGCCGGAGGGGGACTAGCGGGTAGGAGCTCCTACGAGCAGTACTTC.

The CDR3 sequence: CAWSVRSDQPQHF. CDR3 bases: TGTGCCTGGAGTGTCCGTTCGGATCAGCCCCAGCATTTT. The chain uses TRBV30 and TRBJ1-5, with D hard to call. Germline V gene lookup returns CDR1 GTSNPN and CDR2 SVGIG (reference sequence). Between the trimmed V and J ends, which lost 0 bases and 5 bases, there was a span of 8 bases. The CDR3 has 13 amino acids.

The V and J genes are TRBV5-6 and TRBJ1-2; D is uncertain. This CDR3 contains 11 residues. Trimming removed 5 bases from V and 5 bases from J, with 7 bases in between. Germline loops: CDR1 SGHDT, CDR2 YYEEEE. CDR3 in DNA: TGTGCCAGCAGATCTTTTTATGGCTACACCTTC. This gives the protein CASRSFYGYTF.

The V gene is TRBV7-9, the J gene TRBJ2-1; 7 positions agree with TRBD2. The CDR3 is 16 amino acids. Germline V gives CDR1 SEHNR, CDR2 FQNEAQ (reference sequence). Unmatched junction bases numbered 8, after V lost 1 base and J lost 5 bases. CDR3 nucleotides: TGTGCCAGCAGCTTAGGGGCGGGGGACGGTAACAATGAGCAGTTCTTC. It codes for CASSLGAGDGNNEQFF.

The V and J genes are TRBV12-5 and TRBJ2-1; 12 positions agree with TRBD2. The CDR3 is 16 amino acids. Germline V gene lookup returns CDR1 LGHNT and CDR2 FRNRAP. With 4 bases clipped from V and 3 bases from J, the junction kept 4 bases outside the gene matches. The CDR3 protein is CASGSRTSGVYNEQFF. As DNA, the CDR3 is TGTGCTAGTGGTTCGCGGACTAGCGGGGTCTACAATGAGCAGTTCTTC.

This chain links TRBV7-9 with TRBJ1-2; 9 bases match TRBD1. The CDR3 is 15 amino acids. V lost 5 bases and J lost 3; bases outside the gene matches: 7. Looked up from germline, CDR1 is SEHNR and CDR2 is FQNEAQ (reference sequence). The CDR3 loop reads CASSPGQGSYYGYTF. As DNA, the CDR3 is TGTGCCAGCAGCCCCGGACAGGGGAGTTACTATGGCTACACCTTC.

V and J are TRBV18 and TRBJ2-7; tentatively, D is TRBD2 (7 bases). The CDR3 has 17 amino acids. The V gene lost 2 bases and the J gene lost 3 bases, with 20 bases spanning the gap. Germline V lookup: CDR1 KGHSH, CDR2 LQKENI. CDR3 residues: CASSPSLGAGAYYEQYF. The CDR3 DNA reads TGTGCCAGCTCACCAAGTCTCGGGGCGGGGGCTTACTACGAGCAGTACTTC.

This clone occurred a few times. The chain has TRBV4-2 and TRBJ1-2, with TRBD1 matching 8 bases. V lost 6 bases and J lost 4; bases outside the gene matches: 4. This CDR3 comprises 13 residues. The germline V gene encodes CDR1 LGHNA and CDR2 YNFKEQ. The DNA of the CDR3 is TGTGCCAGCAGTAAAACAGGGGGCTATGGCTACACCTTC. The encoded protein is CASSKTGGYGYTF.

This clone was seen just once. This CDR3 is CASSVKETQYF. The CDR3 nucleotides read TGTGCCAGTAGTGTCAAAGAGACCCAGTACTTC. This rearrangement joins TRBV19 to TRBJ2-5; D is uncertain. The germline V gene encodes CDR1 LNHDA and CDR2 SQIVND (reference sequence). This CDR3 region has 11 residues. V dropped 5 bases and J dropped 3 bases, with 4 bases sitting between them.

This clone has more than one count but fewer than ten. The V gene is TRBV6-6, the J gene TRBJ2-1; TRBD1 aligns across 7 bases. Unmatched junction bases numbered 4, after V lost 5 bases and J lost 6 bases. The CDR3 contains 13 residues. Germline CDR1 is MNHNY and CDR2 is SVGAGI (reference sequence). The CDR3 sequence: CASSGRDSNEQFF. The CDR3 DNA is TGTGCCAGCAGTGGCCGGGACAGCAATGAGCAGTTCTTC.

The V gene is TRBV18, the J gene TRBJ1-1; weak D call: TRBD1 (6 bases). CDR1 is KGHSH, CDR2 LQKENI, per germline. This CDR3 spans 14 amino acids. V was pared by 5 bases and J by 1 base, with 11 bases between. As DNA, the CDR3 is TGTGCCAGCTCATCAGGGGATGCGAACACTGAAGCTTTCTTT. Protein sequence: CASSSGDANTEAFF.

J is TRBJ2-5 and V is TRBV7-3; the D gene is possibly TRBD2 (5 bases). Germline V gene lookup returns CDR1 SGHTA and CDR2 FQGTGA. Trimming left V 6 bases short and J 2 bases short, with 16 bases between. This CDR3 comprises 15 residues. CDR3 amino acids: CASSSTGVGQETQYF. The CDR3 DNA reads as TGTGCCAGCAGTTCTACCGGGGTGGGACAAGAGACCCAGTACTTC.

The chain has TRBV7-6 and TRBJ2-1; TRBD2 agrees at 10 bases. Germline CDR1 reads SGHVS; CDR2 reads FNYEAQ. This CDR3 contains 18 residues. With V trimmed by 0 bases and J by 2 bases, 7 bases remained unmatched. CDR3 bases: TGTGCCAGCAGCTTAGCCCTTAGCGGGGGGACCCCCTACAATGAGCAGTTCTTC. This encodes CASSLALSGGTPYNEQFF.

The V gene is TRBV11-2, the J gene TRBJ2-1; TRBD2 aligns across 11 bases. Germline values: CDR1 SGHAT, CDR2 FQNNGV. J gave up 4 bases and V 3 bases, and 8 bases lay outside the gene matches. This CDR3 spans 17 amino acids. In DNA, the CDR3 is TGTGCCAGCAGCTTGCTTAGCGGGGGGGCCGTTTACAATGAGCAGTTCTTC. It specifies CASSLLSGGAVYNEQFF.

The chain links TRBV9 to TRBJ2-5; 9 bases line up with TRBD2. V shed 0 bases and J 3 bases; nucleotides not matched to a gene: 3. CDR1 and CDR2 (germline): SGDLS, YYNGEE. The CDR3 loop spans 15 amino acids. The DNA of the CDR3 is TGTGCCAGCAGCGTAGGCCGCGGGGGGGAAGAGACCCAGTACTTC. The encoded protein is CASSVGRGGEETQYF. The variable domain in full, completed from reference TRBV9 and TRBJ2-5, reads DSGVTQTPKHLITATGQRVTLRCSPRSGDLSVYWYQQSLDQGLQFLIQYYNGEERAKGNILERFSAQQFPDLHSELNLSSLELGDSALYFCASSVGRGGEETQYFGPGTRLLVL.

The V call is TRBV29-1, the J call TRBJ1-1; TRBD1 is a possible D gene (6 bases). Trimming removed 7 bases at V and 0 bases at J, with 12 bases between. The germline V gene encodes CDR1 SQVTM and CDR2 ANQGSEA. The CDR3 sequence is 13 residues long. The CDR3 reads CSARTALNTEAFF. The DNA for the CDR3 is TGCAGCGCCCGGACAGCCCTGAACACTGAAGCTTTCTTT.

V is TRBV5-1 and J is TRBJ1-4; possible D gene TRBD1, 5 bases. The CDR3 runs 15 residues. CDR1 and CDR2 (germline): SGHRS, YFSETQ. V was cut by 4 bases and J by 5 bases, with 15 bases left in between. In DNA, the CDR3 is TGCGCCAGCAGCACCCCCGGGACTACCAATGAAAAACTGTTTTTT. This sequence encodes CASSTPGTTNEKLFF.

The chain carries TRBV6-5 and TRBJ1-3; the D is unclear. The CDR3 spans 15 residues. Trimming shortened V by 2 bases and J by 3 bases, and 11 bases separated the two germline ends. Germline V gene sequence: CDR1 MNHEY, CDR2 SVGAGI. The CDR3 region is CASSYTGSFGNTIYF. The DNA of the CDR3 is TGTGCCAGCAGTTACACGGGGAGCTTTGGAAACACCATATATTTT.

This chain connects TRBV23-1 to TRBJ2-1, with D unclear. TRBV23-1 is noted as an ORF with a role that remains uncertain. The CDR3 has 20 residues. The V end was cut by 3 bases, the J end by 0 bases, with 24 bases between. The CDR3 nucleotides are TGCGCCAGCAGTCATGGGCTCCCCGGAACCGTTACTCGCTCCTACAATGAGCAGTTCTTC. Amino acid sequence: CASSHGLPGTVTRSYNEQFF.

The chain combines TRBV6-5 with TRBJ1-4; possibly TRBD1 for D (5 bases). Between the trimmed V and J ends, which lost 2 bases and 5 bases, there was a span of 12 bases. CDR1 MNHEY and CDR2 SVGAGI come from the germline V gene. The CDR3 covers 15 residues. The chain's CDR3 is CASSYVAGLNEKLFF. The CDR3 DNA follows: TGTGCCAGCAGTTACGTGGCAGGGTTGAATGAAAAACTGTTTTTT.

This clone was recorded once. The gene calls are TRBV2 and TRBJ2-3; 9 bases align to TRBD2. The trim removed 2 bases at V and 9 bases at J, leaving 6 bases unmatched. The CDR3 length is 14 residues. Germline values: CDR1 SNHLY, CDR2 FYNNEI. CDR3 loop: CASSESTSGLTQYF. The CDR3, as DNA: TGTGCCAGCAGTGAATCTACTAGCGGGCTGACGCAGTATTTT.

The gene calls are TRBV5-4 and TRBJ1-1; D ambiguous. The CDR3 extends over 13 amino acids. V was shortened by 9 bases and J by 0 bases, with 12 bases between the two germline ends. The germline V gene encodes CDR1 SGHNT and CDR2 YYREEE (reference sequence). The CDR3 here is CAIKAALNTEAFF. The DNA of the CDR3 is TGTGCCATTAAGGCGGCTTTGAACACTGAAGCTTTCTTT.

The chain has TRBV5-4 and TRBJ2-7; 12 positions match TRBD2. Unmatched junction bases numbered 9, after V lost 4 bases and J lost 7 bases. Germline CDR1 and CDR2: SGHNT and YYREEE (reference sequence). This CDR3 comprises 15 residues. CDR3 residues: CASSPLAGGSGEQYF. The CDR3 coding sequence is TGTGCCAGCAGCCCACTAGCGGGGGGCTCAGGGGAGCAGTACTTC.

In this sample, this clone turned up once. The rearrangement uses TRBV20-1 and TRBJ1-1; TRBD1 matches 9 bases. In germline, CDR1 is DFQATT, CDR2 SNEGSKA (reference sequence). This CDR3 is 15 amino acids long. V shed 3 bases, J shed 3 bases, and the junction held 8 bases outside the gene matches. The DNA for the CDR3 is TGCAGTGCTAGTAAAACAGGGGGCGCGTACACTGAAGCTTTCTTT. Protein product: CSASKTGGAYTEAFF.

The chain employs TRBV6-6 and TRBJ1-2; perhaps TRBD1 as D (5 bases). The CDR3 totals 14 residues. Trimming removed 4 bases at V and 10 bases at J, with 19 bases between. CDR1 is MNHNY, CDR2 SVGAGI, per germline (reference sequence). CDR3 nucleotide sequence: TGTGCCAGCAGTTCCCCGGCGACAGTCGGCGTCTACACCTTC. It translates to CASSSPATVGVYTF.